Reported below is one T cell receptor (beta chain). Its specificity is unknown. This sample stems from a study of OX40 agonist ivuxolimab in advanced cancers. The assay was immunoSEQ multiplex PCR, and TCRdb's table has in-frame clones only and misses some. The sample has 45,000 to 50,000 clones, about nine tenths seen once. Study outcomes and limitations: More expanded clones were seen, on average, in CD8+ T cells than in CD4+.

The sequencing here drew on CD4+ or CD8+ T cells sorted from blood, taken in a trial of the OX40 agonist ivuxolimab. This TCR was recovered from an adult with an advanced solid tumor such as melanoma, head and neck, liver or kidney cancer.

CDR3 in amino acids: CASSPPVTDWTSGHYEQYF. As DNA, the CDR3 is TGTGCCAGCAGTCCACCCGTGACCGATTGGACTAGCGGGCACTACGAGCAGTACTTC. This chain links TRBV28 with TRBJ2-7, with 11 nucleotides matching TRBD2. Germline values: CDR1 MDHEN, CDR2 SYDVKM. The V and J ends lost 5 bases and 3 bases, in that order; junction bases with no gene match: 18. The CDR3 is 19 residues long.